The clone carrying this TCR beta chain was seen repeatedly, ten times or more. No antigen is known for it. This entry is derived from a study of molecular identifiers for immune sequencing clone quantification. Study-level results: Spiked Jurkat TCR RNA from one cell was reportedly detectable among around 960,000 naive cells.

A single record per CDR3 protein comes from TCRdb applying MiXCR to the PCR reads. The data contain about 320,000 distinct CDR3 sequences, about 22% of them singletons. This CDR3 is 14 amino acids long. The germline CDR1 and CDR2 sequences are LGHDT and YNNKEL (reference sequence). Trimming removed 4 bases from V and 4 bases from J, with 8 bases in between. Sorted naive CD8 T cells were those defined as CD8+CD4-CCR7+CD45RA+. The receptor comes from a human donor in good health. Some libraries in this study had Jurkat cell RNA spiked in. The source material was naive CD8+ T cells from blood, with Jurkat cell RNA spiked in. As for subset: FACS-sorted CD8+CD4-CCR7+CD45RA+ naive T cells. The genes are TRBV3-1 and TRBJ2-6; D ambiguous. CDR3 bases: TGTGCCAGCAGCCCCCTCCGGGGGGCCAACGTCCTGACTTTC. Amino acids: CASSPLRGANVLTF.